This entry concerns a single TCR beta chain. Its antigen is currently unknown. V lost 8 bases and J lost 5; bases outside the gene matches: 2. CDR1 is SNHLY, CDR2 FYNNEI, per germline. The CDR3 has 13 amino acids. The sample belongs to a study of post-analysis software for immune sequencing data. Study-wide results and limits: Patients showed TRBV5-6, TRBV5-1 and TRBV20-1 among about five TRBV segments more frequent than in controls.

Incorporated into the TCR beta cDNA libraries were unique molecular identifiers, which served to reduce PCR and sequencing biases. Each CDR3 protein is one row after TCRdb ran MiXCR on the PCR reads. Among approximately 660,000 distinct CDR3 sequences listed, approximately 59% were seen once. The clonotype was recovered from a girl aged 2 to 9 with multiple sclerosis. Sequencing was performed on blood. The rearrangement uses TRBV2 and TRBJ2-3, with TRBD2 matching 12 bases. CDR3 nucleotides: TGTGCCAGCGGGGGACTAGCGGGAGATACGCAGTATTTT. It is translated as CASGGLAGDTQYF.